The following is a T cell receptor (beta chain) sequence with its context. This record comes from a study of CD8+CD57+ T cells in acquired aplastic anemia. Germline V gene sequence: CDR1 WSHSY, CDR2 SAAADI. V dropped 6 bases and J dropped 4 bases, with 6 bases sitting between them. The CDR3 length is 11 residues. TCR beta VDJ and CDR3 were profiled, and genomic DNA was the template. TCRdb independently ran MiXCR on the reads; one entry per CDR3 protein. The sample lists 86,000 or so distinct CDR3 sequences; about 45% were seen once. The sequencing input was sorted CD4+, CD8+, or CD8+CD57+ T cells (not recorded which) from PBMCs. The chain links TRBV10-2 to TRBJ2-5; D may be TRBD2 (6 bases). The clonotype comes from a human donor in good health, serving as a control. The CDR3 region is CASRGLETQYF. Here the CDR3 DNA reads TGCGCCAGCAGGGGACTAGAGACCCAGTACTTC.